This TCR beta chain was observed in a study of CD8+ T cells in alopecia areata (dated by TCRdb to the late 2010s). In the study overall: In both human patients and the C3H/HeJ mouse model, the study applied high-throughput TCRbeta sequencing to look at T cell clonal expansion in alopecia areata. The RNA source kit depended on sample type: the PAXgene miRNA kit for fixed scalp, the miRNeasy kit for PBMCs, and the RNeasy kit for mouse skin. In humans, TCRbeta sequencing was performed on scalp tissue and on sorted CD4+ and CD8+ peripheral blood T cells from healthy controls and from patients with patchy or totalis/universalis alopecia areata. Clonality in the scalp was compared among normal scalp (n=4), patchy alopecia areata scalp (n=8), and alopecia totalis/universalis scalp (n=8). immunoSEQ multiplex PCR using 35 Vbeta forward primers and 13 Jbeta reverse primers was used to amplify TCRbeta CDR3 regions. General study outcomes and caveats: Compared with normal scalp, lesional scalp had higher clonality and more expanded CD8+ clones, particularly in alopecia totalis/universalis, a pattern that suggests antigenic drive. Resident alphabeta T cells in normal human skin are also sequenced, complicating scalp TCR repertoire analysis, unlike mouse skin dominated by gammadelta T cells. Shared TCR sequences between patients were less evident than in mice, which may be partly attributable to HLA diversity in the patient population.

The library relied on the immunoSEQ multiplex PCR assay. RNA was extracted from all samples and reverse transcribed into cDNA, which served as template for TCR sequencing. SuperScript III was used to make first-strand cDNA, primed with a 2:1 mix of oligo-dT and random hexamers. Amplification bias was assessed with a synthetic immune receptor repertoire, and residual bias was removed computationally. The study's processing was this. Raw reads were preprocessed for error removal, and CDR3 was defined according to IMGT conventions as running from the conserved cysteine to phenylalanine. Clonality was computed by normalizing Shannon entropy by log2 of the number of productive unique TCRs and subtracting the result from 1. Whether scalp clones were CD4 or CD8 was inferred by matching scalp TCRbeta sequences against CD4 and CD8 repertoires sorted from blood. TCRdb holds this immuneACCESS table with in-frame rearrangements only. Some clones are missing; in checked studies, unresolved V genes explain under half, and the rest has no known cause. The V and J calls and clone size are taken from that table; D and trimming were inferred from the DNA. Recorded for this sample are about 110,000 clones; 58% of them occurred a single time. The ten largest clonotypes hold around a quarter of the sample.

Peripheral blood and lesional scalp punch biopsies were obtained from patients with alopecia areata. PBMCs were isolated by density centrifugation and stained for CD3, CD4 and CD8, and CD4+ and CD8+ T cells were sorted on a FACSAria. Alopecia areata patients who were not treated were recruited through a multicenter biomarker study. In five patients from the biomarker study, the blood CD8+ T cells went through an additional sort into NKG2D-low and NKG2D-high fractions. This clone was picked up a small number of times. Its antigen remains undetermined. Base qualities are missing; no much larger clone stands one base away. The sequenced sample consisted of NKG2D-low CD8+ T cells sorted from blood. Explained via the paper, the cell subset or site label denotes: sorted CD8+ NKG2D-low blood T cells. This TCR derives from a human donor with alopecia areata.

DNA sequence: TGTGCCAGCAATCCGGGACTCTTGAACACTGAAGCTTTCTTT. Translated, this is CASNPGLLNTEAFF. The chain links TRBV6-5 with TRBJ1-1; the D region possibly corresponds to TRBD1 (5 bases align). V and J are truncated by 7 bases and 0 bases respectively, leaving an intervening sequence of 12 bases. Including cysteine and phenylalanine, the CDR3 has 14 amino acids. The sequence is cut down to CDR3 DNA, 42 bases in frame from base 1. Per the germline V gene, MNHEY is the CDR1 and SVGAGI is the CDR2.